This T cell receptor (beta chain) originates from a study of cytomegalovirus exposure and HLA in healthy donors. General study results and limits: Specific recognition of CMV antigens was confirmed in vitro for a few chains (all CMV-associated). What a later analysis showed was that several of the most significant clusters appeared linked to common viral pathogens. Reports state that TCR beta sequences accurately predicted most subjects' HLA-A and HLA-B alleles.

Researchers ran the PCR with 60 Vbeta and 13 Jbeta primers. The protocol was immunoSEQ multiplex PCR, while the TCRdb copy is restricted to in-frame clones and leaves out a portion. Altogether some 110,000 clones are present, 79% being singletons, with the ten largest covering approximately 3%. This CDR3 contains 17 residues. Concerning this clone itself: Its antigen is as yet unknown.

The TCR comes from a woman under 30 in good health and CMV-seropositive. The gene calls are TRBV21-1 and TRBJ1-5; the table's D call of TRBD1 was not tested on the DNA. TRBV21-1 is tagged as a pseudogene. Sequenced: PBMCs. The CDR3 is CASSKVCHSRGFQPQHF. The CDR3 nucleotides are TGTGCCAGCAGCAAAGTGTGTCATTCCAGGGGATTTCAGCCCCAGCATTTT.